The 13 T cell receptor beta chains below come from one sample, sequenced in a study of molecular identifiers for immune sequencing clone quantification. One entry per CDR3 protein, called by TCRdb with MiXCR from the PCR reads. Here the sample spans hundreds of thousands of distinct CDR3 sequences, approximately 24% being singletons. The sequencing sample was made of naive CD8+ T cells from blood, with Jurkat cell RNA spiked in. Subset of the sample: FACS-sorted CD8+CD4-CCR7+CD45RA+ naive T cells. These receptors came from a human donor in good health. Some libraries in this study had Jurkat cell RNA spiked in.

A few counts support this clonotype. This chain joins TRBV11-2 and TRBJ2-1; TRBD2 agrees at 9 bases. Germline values: CDR1 SGHAT, CDR2 FQNNGV. This CDR3 spans 16 amino acids. Unmatched junction bases numbered 7, after V lost 2 bases and J lost 5 bases. The CDR3 reads CASSLLGTSTDNEQFF. In nucleotides, the CDR3 is TGTGCCAGCAGCTTACTTGGGACTAGCACCGACAATGAGCAGTTCTTC.

To note about this clonotype: A much bigger clone sits one base away, suggesting this may be a read error. This CDR3 is missing its conserved last phenylalanine or tryptophan, likely due to a read error. The rearrangement uses TRBV19 and TRBJ2-5; no clear D gene. CDR1 is LNHDA, CDR2 SQIVND, per germline (reference sequence). Deletions cut 4 bases from V and 5 bases from J, with 14 bases between. The CDR3 contains 14 residues. The CDR3 here is CASSTIEAAETQYL. CDR3 coding DNA: TGTGCCAGTAGTACTATAGAGGCTGCTGAGACCCAGTACCTC.

Note on this clonotype: This sequence may be a read error, since a much larger clone differs from it by one base. CDR3 protein: CASSFTGPVDQPQQF. As DNA, the CDR3 is TGTGCCAGCAGCTTCACAGGGCCGGTGGATCAGCCCCAGCAGTTT. This chain connects TRBV5-6 to TRBJ1-5; TRBD1 is a possible D gene (6 bases). The CDR3 consists of 15 residues. Germline V gene lookup returns CDR1 SGHDT and CDR2 YYEEEE.

This clonotype was observed a handful of times. The chain uses TRBV6-2 or TRBV6-3 and TRBJ1-1, with a tentative D call TRBD1 (6 bases). CDR3 length: 17 amino acids. V was shortened by 5 bases and J by 1 base, with 20 bases between the two germline ends. Germline V gene data show CDR1 as MNHEY and CDR2 as SVGEGT. CDR3 loop: CASSPSGGWFGNTEAFF. The CDR3 DNA is TGTGCCAGCAGTCCCTCCGGGGGCTGGTTTGGGAACACTGAAGCTTTCTTT.

This clonotype has a handful of counts. The chain couples TRBV18 to TRBJ1-3, with unresolved D. The V end lost 3 bases, the J end lost 8 bases, and 17 bases lay between the germline ends. Germline V gene data show CDR1 as KGHSH and CDR2 as LQKENI. The CDR3 runs 15 residues. The CDR3 here is CASSPSWVLPDTIYF. The CDR3 region has the DNA TGTGCCAGCTCACCTAGCTGGGTTCTTCCGGACACCATATATTTT.

This clonotype appeared a few times. The chain recombines TRBV6-6 with TRBJ2-2; 9 nucleotides match TRBD2. CDR1 and CDR2 (germline): MNHNY, SVGAGI (reference sequence). With V trimmed by 2 bases and J by 6 bases, 4 bases remained unmatched. The CDR3 loop spans 15 amino acids. The CDR3 here is CASSYTLAGPGELFF. CDR3 bases: TGTGCCAGCAGTTACACCCTAGCGGGACCCGGGGAGCTGTTTTTT.

This clonotype was detected many times. The V gene is TRBV5-5, the J gene TRBJ2-6; 7 bases line up with TRBD1. Trimming cost V 4 bases and J 1 base; bases outside gene matches: 14. The germline gives CDR1 SGHKS, CDR2 YYEKEE (reference sequence). This CDR3 contains 19 residues. This CDR3 reads CASSPGQVRPSSGANVLTF. As DNA, the CDR3 is TGTGCCAGCAGCCCCGGACAGGTTAGGCCATCATCTGGGGCCAACGTCCTGACTTTC.

This clonotype has a count of ten or more. This sequence joins TRBV27 and TRBJ2-7; D gene unclear. The CDR3 is 13 amino acids. V lost 5 bases, J lost 5 bases, and 13 bases lay in between. Germline V lookup: CDR1 MNHEY, CDR2 SMNVEV (reference sequence). In nucleotides, the CDR3 is TGTGCCAGCAGTCTAGGGCCCTCTAACGAGCAGTACTTC. This translates into CASSLGPSNEQYF.

This clonotype was found many times. V and J are TRBV25-1 and TRBJ2-7; D gene unclear. Germline V gene data show CDR1 as MGHDK and CDR2 as SYGVNS. Trimming removed 1 base from V and 7 bases from J, with 14 bases in between. This CDR3 comprises 14 residues. The CDR3 coding sequence is TGTGCCAGCAGTGAATGGGCCACTCCTCGGGAGCAGTACTTC. It yields the protein CASSEWATPREQYF.

This clonotype appeared many times. The chain is built from TRBV19 and TRBJ1-5; unclear D gene. V lost 6 bases and J lost 2, with 5 bases in between. This CDR3 is built from 12 residues. The germline gives CDR1 LNHDA, CDR2 SQIVND (reference sequence). CDR3 loop: CASRLGNQPQHF. The CDR3 DNA follows: TGTGCCAGTAGGCTGGGCAATCAGCCCCAGCATTTT.

In this sample, this clonotype turned up many times. V and J are TRBV7-2 and TRBJ2-7, with 8 nucleotides matching TRBD2. Germline loops: CDR1 SGHTA, CDR2 FQGNSA. J gave up 3 bases and V 3 bases, and 4 bases lay outside the gene matches. CDR3 length: 14 amino acids. The CDR3 coding sequence is TGTGCCAGCAGCTTGGGACTAGGAGGCTACGAGCAGTACTTC. Translation gives CASSLGLGGYEQYF.

Many counts were recorded for this clonotype. The chain couples TRBV20-1 to TRBJ2-5; possibly TRBD1 for D (5 bases). The CDR3 spans 17 residues. The germline CDR1 and CDR2 sequences are DFQATT and SNEGSKA (reference sequence). Trimming pared 7 bases from V and 2 bases from J, leaving 26 bases between. The DNA of the CDR3 is TGCAGTGGCGTATCCCTAGGGGCAGTTCTCGTACAAGAGACCCAGTACTTC. Encoded protein: CSGVSLGAVLVQETQYF.

This rearrangement joins TRBV20-1 to TRBJ1-2; 8 nucleotides align to TRBD1. J was trimmed by 3 bases and V by 4 bases; bases with no gene match: 4. Looked up from germline, CDR1 is DFQATT and CDR2 is SNEGSKA (reference sequence). This CDR3 has 13 residues. The CDR3 sequence: CSAKDRAHYGYTF. DNA for the CDR3: TGCAGTGCTAAGGACAGGGCGCACTATGGCTACACCTTC.